This T cell receptor (beta chain) emerged from a study of Graves' ophthalmopathy and Graves' hyperthyroidism. Study-level information: The collection of peripheral blood took place at initial diagnosis, before any treatment.

Broader study findings: Thyroid clonotypes that were expanded above 0.001 frequency mostly also appeared in blood.

Beta-chain TCR CDR3 regions were amplified from RNA transcripts. HTBI primers were employed in first-round RT-PCR, then a second-round multiplex PCR followed. In TCRdb, the multiplex PCR reads were re-called with MiXCR into one record per CDR3 protein. The sample lists more than 300,000 distinct CDR3 sequences, about 18% occurring once. This clonotype was observed at least ten times. The antigen remains unidentified. The V end lost 1 base, the J end lost 7 bases, and 10 bases lay between the germline ends. The germline CDR1 and CDR2 sequences are SQVTM and ANQGSEA. This CDR3 is 12 amino acids long. The sample was peripheral blood. The sequence came from an adult woman with stable Graves' hyperthyroidism. The J gene is TRBJ1-2, the V gene TRBV29-1; D is ambiguous. The chain's CDR3 is CSVEASPTGYTF. CDR3 DNA sequence: TGCAGCGTTGAAGCATCACCTACTGGCTACACCTTC.